In this sample, the clone carrying this TCR beta chain turned up many times. Antigen unknown. Using unique molecular identifiers, the investigators prepared the TCRbeta library. TCRdb used MiXCR to reprocess the PCR reads, holding one entry per CDR3 protein. Seen here are 600,000 to 800,000 distinct CDR3 sequences, approximately 14% observed once, and the top ten hold 0.75% to 0.85%. Germline V gene data show CDR1 as DFQATT and CDR2 as SNEGSKA (reference sequence). Between the trimmed V and J ends, which lost 3 bases and 6 bases, there was a span of 16 bases. CDR3 length: 14 residues. The data originate from a study of T-cell reconstitution after alpha-beta-depleted transplantation in children. Study-wide results and caveats: There were some patients whose high TCRbeta diversity at day 60 came from surviving recipient T cells and thymic progenitors. Diversity and T-cell counts at one year after transplant derived mostly from new T cells. Expanded clones from the graft, numbering several hundred, reportedly supplied alpha-beta T cells about two months after transplant.

Here the sequenced sample was PBMCs, taken before TCRalphabeta/CD19-depleted stem cell transplant. This receptor was identified in a girl aged 2 to 10 with congenital amegakaryocytic thrombocytopenia, due to receive a stem cell transplant. The chain is built from TRBV20-1 and TRBJ2-3; tentative D call: TRBD1 (6 bases). CDR3 amino acids: CSARLQGSSDTQYF. The CDR3 DNA reads as TGCAGTGCTAGGCTACAGGGTTCTTCGGATACGCAGTATTTT.